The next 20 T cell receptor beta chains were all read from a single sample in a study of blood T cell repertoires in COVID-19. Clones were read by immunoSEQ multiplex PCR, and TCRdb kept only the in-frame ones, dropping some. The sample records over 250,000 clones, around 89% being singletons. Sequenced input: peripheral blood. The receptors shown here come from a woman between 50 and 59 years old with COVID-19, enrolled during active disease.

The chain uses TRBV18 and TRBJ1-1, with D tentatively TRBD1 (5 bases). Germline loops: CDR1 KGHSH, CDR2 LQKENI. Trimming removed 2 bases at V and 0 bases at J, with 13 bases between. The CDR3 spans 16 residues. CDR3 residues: CASSPGGRIMNTEAFF. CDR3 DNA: TGTGCCAGCTCACCAGGGGGGAGGATCATGAACACTGAAGCTTTCTTT.

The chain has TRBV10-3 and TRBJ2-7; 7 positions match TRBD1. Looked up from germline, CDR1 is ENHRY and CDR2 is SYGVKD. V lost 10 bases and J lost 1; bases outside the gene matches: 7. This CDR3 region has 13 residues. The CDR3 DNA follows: TGTGCCACCCTACAGGGGTCTTCCTACGAGCAGTACTTC. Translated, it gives CATLQGSSYEQYF.

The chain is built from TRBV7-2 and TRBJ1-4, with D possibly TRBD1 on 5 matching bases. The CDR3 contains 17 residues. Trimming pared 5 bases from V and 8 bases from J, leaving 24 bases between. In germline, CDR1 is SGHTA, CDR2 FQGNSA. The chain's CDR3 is CASSTGTSGRAGEKLFF. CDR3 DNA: TGTGCCAGCAGCACCGGGACTAGCGGGAGGGCCGGCGAAAAACTGTTTTTT.

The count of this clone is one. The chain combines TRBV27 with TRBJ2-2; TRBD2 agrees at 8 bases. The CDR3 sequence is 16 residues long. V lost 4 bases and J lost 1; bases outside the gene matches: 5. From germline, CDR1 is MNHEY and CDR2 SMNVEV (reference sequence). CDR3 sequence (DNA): TGTGCCAGCAGTTCAGCGGGAGCGGGGAACACCGGGGAGCTGTTTTTT. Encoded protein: CASSSAGAGNTGELFF.

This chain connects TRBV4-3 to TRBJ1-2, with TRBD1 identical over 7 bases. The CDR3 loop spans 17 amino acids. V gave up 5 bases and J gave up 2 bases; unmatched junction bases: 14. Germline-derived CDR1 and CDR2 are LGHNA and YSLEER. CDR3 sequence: CASSWAREGGINYGYTF. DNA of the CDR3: TGCGCCAGCAGCTGGGCGCGTGAAGGGGGCATAAACTATGGCTACACCTTC.

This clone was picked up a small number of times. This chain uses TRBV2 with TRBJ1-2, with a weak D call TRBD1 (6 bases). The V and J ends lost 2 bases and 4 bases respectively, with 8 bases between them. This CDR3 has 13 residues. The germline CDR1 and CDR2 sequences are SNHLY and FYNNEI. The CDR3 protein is CASSEQGSYGYTF. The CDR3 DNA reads TGTGCCAGCAGTGAACAGGGGAGCTATGGCTACACCTTC.

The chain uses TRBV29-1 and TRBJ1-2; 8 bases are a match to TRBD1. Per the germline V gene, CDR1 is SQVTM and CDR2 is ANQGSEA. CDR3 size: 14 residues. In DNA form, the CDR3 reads TGCGGGTTGTGCTGGACAGGGCTAAGGTATGGCTACACCTTC. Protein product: CGLCWTGLRYGYTF.

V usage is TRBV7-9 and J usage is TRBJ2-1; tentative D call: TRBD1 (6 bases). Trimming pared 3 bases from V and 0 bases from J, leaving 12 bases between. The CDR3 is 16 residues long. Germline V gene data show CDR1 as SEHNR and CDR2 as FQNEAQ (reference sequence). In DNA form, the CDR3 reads TGTGCCAGCAGCTTGGGAAGGGGGAGCTCCTACAATGAGCAGTTCTTC. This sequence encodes CASSLGRGSSYNEQFF.

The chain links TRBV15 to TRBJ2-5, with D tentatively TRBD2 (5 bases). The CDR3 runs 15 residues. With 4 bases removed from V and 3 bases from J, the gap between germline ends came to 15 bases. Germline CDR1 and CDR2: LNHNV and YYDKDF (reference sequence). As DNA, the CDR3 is TGTGCCACCAGCATCCCAGGTGCGGGTAAAGAGACCCAGTACTTC. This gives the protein CATSIPGAGKETQYF. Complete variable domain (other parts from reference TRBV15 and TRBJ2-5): DAMVIQNPRYQVTQFGKPVTLSCSQTLNHNVMYWYQQKSSQAPKLLFHYYDKDFNNEADTPDNFQSRRPNTSFCFLDIRSPGLGDTAMYLCATSIPGAGKETQYFGPGTRLLVL.

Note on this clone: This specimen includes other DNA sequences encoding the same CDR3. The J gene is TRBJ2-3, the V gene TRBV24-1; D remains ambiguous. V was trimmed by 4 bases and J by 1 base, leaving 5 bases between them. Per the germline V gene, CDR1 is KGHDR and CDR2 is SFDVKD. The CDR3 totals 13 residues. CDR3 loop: CATSDAGTDTQYF. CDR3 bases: TGTGCCACCAGTGACGCGGGCACAGATACGCAGTATTTT.

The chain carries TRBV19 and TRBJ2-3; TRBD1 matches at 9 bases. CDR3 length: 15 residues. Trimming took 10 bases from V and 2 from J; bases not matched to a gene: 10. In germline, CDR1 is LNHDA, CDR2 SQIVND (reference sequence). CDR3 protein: CATVPGQGFTDTQYF. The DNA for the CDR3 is TGTGCCACCGTCCCGGGACAGGGTTTCACAGATACGCAGTATTTT.

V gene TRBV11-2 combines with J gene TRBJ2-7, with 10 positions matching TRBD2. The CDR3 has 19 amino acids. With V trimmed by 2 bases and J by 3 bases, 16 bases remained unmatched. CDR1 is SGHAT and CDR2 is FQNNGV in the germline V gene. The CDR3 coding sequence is TGTGCCAGCAGCTTATATCCCCGGGGGGGACTAGCGACAATCTACGAGCAGTACTTC. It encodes CASSLYPRGGLATIYEQYF.

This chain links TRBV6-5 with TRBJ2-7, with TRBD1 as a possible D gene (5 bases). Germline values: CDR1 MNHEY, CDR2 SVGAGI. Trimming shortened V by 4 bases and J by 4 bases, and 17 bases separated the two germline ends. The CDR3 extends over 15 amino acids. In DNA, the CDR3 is TGTGCCAGCAGTTGGTTGGCAGGGAATACGTACGAGCAGTACTTC. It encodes CASSWLAGNTYEQYF.

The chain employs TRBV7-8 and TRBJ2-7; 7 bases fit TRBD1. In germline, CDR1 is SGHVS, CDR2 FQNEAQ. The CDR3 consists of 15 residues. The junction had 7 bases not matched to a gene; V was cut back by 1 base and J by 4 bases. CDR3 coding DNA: TGTGCCAGCAGCTTAGATATAGGGGGCGAGTACGAGCAGTACTTC. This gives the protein CASSLDIGGEYEQYF.

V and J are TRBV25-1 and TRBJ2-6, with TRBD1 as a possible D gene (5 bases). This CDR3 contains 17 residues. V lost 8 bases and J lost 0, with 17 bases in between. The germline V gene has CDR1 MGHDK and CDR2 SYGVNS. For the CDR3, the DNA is TGTGCCAGCGCCAGAAGCAGGGCCCGCTCTGGGGCCAACGTCCTGACTTTC. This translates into CASARSRARSGANVLTF.

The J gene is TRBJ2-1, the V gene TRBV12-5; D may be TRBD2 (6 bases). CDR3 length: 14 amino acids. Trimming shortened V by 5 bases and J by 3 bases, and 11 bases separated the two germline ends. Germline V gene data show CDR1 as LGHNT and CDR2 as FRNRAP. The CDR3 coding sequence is TGTGCTAGTGGTGAGGGACTGCACTACAATGAGCAGTTCTTC. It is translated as CASGEGLHYNEQFF.

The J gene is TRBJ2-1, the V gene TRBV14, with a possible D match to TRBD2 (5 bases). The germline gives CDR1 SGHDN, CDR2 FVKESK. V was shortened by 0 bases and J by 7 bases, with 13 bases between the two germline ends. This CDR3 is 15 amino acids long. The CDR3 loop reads CASSQDSLAGNEQFF. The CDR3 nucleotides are TGTGCCAGCAGCCAAGATTCGCTAGCTGGGAATGAGCAGTTCTTC.

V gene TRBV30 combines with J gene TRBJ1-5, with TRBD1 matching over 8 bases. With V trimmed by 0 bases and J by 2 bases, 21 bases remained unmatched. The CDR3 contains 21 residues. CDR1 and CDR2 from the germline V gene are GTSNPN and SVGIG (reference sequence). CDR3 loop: CAWSVTRRGKDRVVGNQPQHF. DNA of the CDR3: TGTGCCTGGAGTGTAACCCGCCGCGGAAAGGACAGGGTCGTGGGCAATCAGCCCCAGCATTTT. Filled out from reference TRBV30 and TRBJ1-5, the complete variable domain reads SQTIHQWPATLVQPVGSPLSLECTVEGTSNPNLYWYRQAAGRGLQLLFYSVGIGQISSEVPQNLSASRPQDRQFILSSKKLLLSDSGFYLCAWSVTRRGKDRVVGNQPQHFGDGTRLSIL.

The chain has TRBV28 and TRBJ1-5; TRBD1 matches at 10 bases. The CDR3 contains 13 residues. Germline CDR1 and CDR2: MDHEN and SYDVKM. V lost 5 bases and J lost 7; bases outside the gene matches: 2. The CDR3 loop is CASSPGQGQPQHF. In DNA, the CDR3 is TGTGCCAGCAGTCCGGGACAGGGGCAGCCCCAGCATTTT.

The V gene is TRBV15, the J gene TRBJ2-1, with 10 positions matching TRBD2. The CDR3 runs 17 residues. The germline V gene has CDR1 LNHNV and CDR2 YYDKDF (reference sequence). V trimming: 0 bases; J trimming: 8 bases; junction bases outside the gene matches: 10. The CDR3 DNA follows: TGTGCCACCAGCAGAGAACGTCGAGCGGGAGGGCCTTATGAGCAGTTCTTC. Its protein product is CATSRERRAGGPYEQFF.